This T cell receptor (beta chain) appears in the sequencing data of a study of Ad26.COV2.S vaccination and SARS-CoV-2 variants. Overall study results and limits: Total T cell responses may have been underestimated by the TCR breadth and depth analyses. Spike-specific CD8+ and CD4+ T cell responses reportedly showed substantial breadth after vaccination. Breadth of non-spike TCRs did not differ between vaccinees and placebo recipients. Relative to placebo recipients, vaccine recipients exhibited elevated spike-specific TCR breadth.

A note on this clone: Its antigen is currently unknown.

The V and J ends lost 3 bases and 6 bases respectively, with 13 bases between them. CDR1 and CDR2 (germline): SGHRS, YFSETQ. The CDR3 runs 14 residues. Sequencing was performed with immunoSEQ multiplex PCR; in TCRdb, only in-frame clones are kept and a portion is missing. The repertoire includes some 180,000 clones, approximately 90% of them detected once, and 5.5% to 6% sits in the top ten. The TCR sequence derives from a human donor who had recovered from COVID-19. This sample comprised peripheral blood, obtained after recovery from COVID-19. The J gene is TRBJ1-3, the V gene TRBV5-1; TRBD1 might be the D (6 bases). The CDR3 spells CASSWTAGENTIYF. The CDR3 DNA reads TGCGCCAGCAGCTGGACAGCAGGGGAAAACACCATATATTTT.